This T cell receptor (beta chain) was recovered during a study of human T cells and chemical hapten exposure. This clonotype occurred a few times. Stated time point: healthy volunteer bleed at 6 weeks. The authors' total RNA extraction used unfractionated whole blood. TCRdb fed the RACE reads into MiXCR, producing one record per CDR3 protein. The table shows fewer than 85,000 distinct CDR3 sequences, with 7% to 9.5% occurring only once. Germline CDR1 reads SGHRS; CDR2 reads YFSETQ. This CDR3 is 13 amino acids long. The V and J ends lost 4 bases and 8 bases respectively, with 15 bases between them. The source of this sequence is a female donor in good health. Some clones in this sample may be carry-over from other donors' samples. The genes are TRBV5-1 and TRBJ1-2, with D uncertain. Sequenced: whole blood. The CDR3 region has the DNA TGCGCCAGCAGCGCCCCGGACCCGGGAGGCTACACCTTC. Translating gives CASSAPDPGGYTF.